These 3 T cell receptor beta chains originate from one sample sequenced in a study of blood T cell repertoires in COVID-19. Here immunoSEQ multiplex PCR was the method, and the copy in TCRdb shows in-frame clones only, minus some. This sample yields fewer than 650,000 clones, of which roughly 89% are seen a single time; about 8.2% belongs to the top ten. The sample consisted of peripheral blood. The receptors shown here come from a woman in her fifties or sixties with COVID-19, enrolled during active disease.

The chain uses TRBV20-1 and TRBJ1-1, with D uncertain. The V gene's germline CDR1 is DFQATT and CDR2 SNEGSKA (reference sequence). The V end lost 6 bases, the J end lost 8 bases, and 13 bases lay between the germline ends. This CDR3 region has 11 residues. The CDR3 DNA sequence: TGCAGTGCGCCGCGTGGTTCCGAAGCTTTCTTT. It is translated as CSAPRGSEAFF.

The chain joins TRBV6-6 to TRBJ1-2, with D perhaps matching TRBD1 (6 bases). Germline assignment: CDR1 MNHNY and CDR2 SVGAGI (reference sequence). CDR3 length equals 13 residues. The V end was cut by 6 bases, the J end by 7 bases, with 15 bases between. CDR3 sequence (DNA): TGTGCCAGCAGACCCGCGGGGGCAGGTGGCTACACCTTC. Translated, it gives CASRPAGAGGYTF.

The chain uses TRBV10-3 and TRBJ1-4, with D perhaps matching TRBD1 (6 bases). CDR3 length: 13 residues. V lost 11 bases and J 5 bases, leaving 15 bases between the germline ends. Germline CDR1 ENHRY, CDR2 SYGVKD. In DNA, the CDR3 is TGTGCCGCGCGGAGGACAGACAATGAAAAACTGTTTTTT. Its protein product is CAARRTDNEKLFF.